The sequence of this T cell receptor beta chain was determined in a study of shared T cell receptors in the human thymus. The V gene end was trimmed by 6 bases and the J gene end by 6 bases; junction bases not matched to a gene: 6. CDR3 length equals 13 residues. CDR1 MNHEY and CDR2 SMNVEV come from the germline V gene (reference sequence). Profiling relied on immunoSEQ multiplex PCR, and the TCRdb table lists in-frame clones only, not all of them. Among 450,000 to 650,000 clones listed, around three quarters were seen once. The sample was also linked to a second study, of human thymus T cells. That paper notes: Usage of V and J genes appeared biased in thymic and blood repertoires. What related research reported was that thymic repertoires overlapped highly among unrelated individuals.

Source material: thymocytes. This clonotype was obtained from a boy under two years old with a congenital heart defect. This chain joins TRBV27 and TRBJ1-2, with 8 bases that match TRBD1. Written as DNA, the CDR3 is TGTGCCAGCAGACCGGACAGGGTCCATGGCTACACCTTC. It translates to CASRPDRVHGYTF.